This T cell receptor beta chain was recorded in a study of T cell changes during pregnancy in multiple sclerosis. The CDR3 sequence is 12 residues long. With 4 bases clipped from V and 4 bases from J, the junction kept 0 bases outside the gene matches. CDR1 and CDR2 (germline): SGHTA, FQGNSA. Measured with immunoSEQ multiplex PCR; TCRdb has only the in-frame clones, and not every one. The sample gives 20,000 to 25,000 clones, 90% to 95% of which show up once; more than 0.5% is in the top ten. This sequence originates from a female donor in good health, enrolled as a control in a pregnancy study. The specimen was CD4+ T cells from peripheral blood mononuclear cells, collected after pregnancy. The chain employs TRBV7-2 and TRBJ2-5; the match to TRBD2 covers 7 bases. The CDR3 reads CASSSGGETQYF. CDR3 coding DNA: TGTGCCAGCAGCTCGGGAGGAGAGACCCAGTACTTC.